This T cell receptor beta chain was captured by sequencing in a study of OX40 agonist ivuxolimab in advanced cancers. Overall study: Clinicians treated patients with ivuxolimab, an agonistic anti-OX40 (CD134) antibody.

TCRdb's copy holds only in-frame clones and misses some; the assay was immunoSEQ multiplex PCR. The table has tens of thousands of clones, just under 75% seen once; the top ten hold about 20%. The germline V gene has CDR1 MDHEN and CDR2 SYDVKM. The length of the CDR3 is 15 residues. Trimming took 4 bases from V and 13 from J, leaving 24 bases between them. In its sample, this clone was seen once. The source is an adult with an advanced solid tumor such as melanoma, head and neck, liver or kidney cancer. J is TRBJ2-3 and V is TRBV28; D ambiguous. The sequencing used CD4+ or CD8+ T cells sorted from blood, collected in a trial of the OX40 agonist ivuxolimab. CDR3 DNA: TGTGCCAGCAGTTCGACTCCGGAACCATCTTCCTTCGAGTATTTT. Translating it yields CASSSTPEPSSFEYF.